One sample yielded the 18 T cell receptor beta chains listed below, sequenced in a study of blood T cell repertoires in COVID-19. Method: immunoSEQ multiplex PCR; TCRdb's copy keeps in-frame clones and lacks some. This table has 72,000 or so clones, 82% appearing once. The material sequenced was peripheral blood. The source is an elderly man with active COVID-19.

This clone occurred a few times. This chain uses TRBV2 with TRBJ1-2; 9 bases match TRBD1. The CDR3 sequence is 16 residues long. Unmatched junction bases numbered 16, after V lost 7 bases and J lost 7 bases. In germline, CDR1 is SNHLY, CDR2 FYNNEI. As DNA, the CDR3 is TGTGCCAGCATGGGGGCCCCGGGACAGGGAATTTCTGGCTACACCTTC. Protein product: CASMGAPGQGISGYTF.

The chain combines TRBV5-1 with TRBJ2-5; tentative D call: TRBD2 (6 bases). Trimming removed 5 bases from V and 2 bases from J, with 13 bases in between. Germline loops: CDR1 SGHRS, CDR2 YFSETQ. CDR3 length: 14 residues. The CDR3 bases are TGCGCCAGCAGTCCGGGGGAGGTTCAAGAGACCCAGTACTTC. Translated, it gives CASSPGEVQETQYF.

The rearrangement uses TRBV5-4 and TRBJ1-1; 8 bases are a match to TRBD1. V was pared by 4 bases and J by 4 bases, with 9 bases of the junction left unmatched. Germline assignment: CDR1 SGHNT and CDR2 YYREEE (reference sequence). The CDR3 runs 15 residues. The CDR3 bases are TGTGCCAGCAGCGGGAAGACAGGGGCGGCCACTGAAGCTTTCTTT. Residues: CASSGKTGAATEAFF.

This chain links TRBV28 with TRBJ2-3; perhaps TRBD2 as D (5 bases). Trimming removed 6 bases from V and 7 bases from J, with 11 bases in between. The CDR3 contains 12 residues. Germline V gives CDR1 MDHEN, CDR2 SYDVKM. CDR3 region: CASSTPGYTQYF. The CDR3 bases are TGTGCCAGCAGCACCCCGGGATATACGCAGTATTTT.

This chain links TRBV19 with TRBJ2-3, with D hard to call. CDR3 length equals 14 residues. Per germline, CDR1 LNHDA and CDR2 SQIVND (reference sequence). The V end lost 0 bases, the J end lost 3 bases, and 7 bases lay between the germline ends. This CDR3 reads CASSIDTATDTQYF. The CDR3 nucleotides read TGTGCCAGTAGTATAGATACAGCAACAGATACGCAGTATTTT.

The chain uses TRBV2 and TRBJ2-2; perhaps TRBD1 as D (6 bases). There are 15 residues in the CDR3. V dropped 6 bases and J dropped 5 bases, with 16 bases sitting between them. Germline lookup yields CDR1 SNHLY and CDR2 FYNNEI. CDR3 sequence: CASSRSGQSTGELFF. The DNA of the CDR3 is TGTGCCAGCAGCAGGTCAGGACAGTCGACCGGGGAGCTGTTTTTT.

The chain is built from TRBV19 and TRBJ2-3; no firm D call. Germline assignment: CDR1 LNHDA and CDR2 SQIVND (reference sequence). The CDR3 is 15 residues long. V lost 6 bases, J lost 1 base, and 14 bases lay in between. DNA of the CDR3: TGTGCCAGTAGACCTAAGCCAACGGGCACAGATACGCAGTATTTT. Amino acids: CASRPKPTGTDTQYF. The full variable domain, with the rest looked up from reference TRBV19 and TRBJ2-3, is DGGITQSPKYLFRKEGQNVTLSCEQNLNHDAMYWYRQDPGQGLRLIYYSQIVNDFQKGDIAEGYSVSREKKESFPLTVTSAQKNPTAFYLCASRPKPTGTDTQYFGPGTRLTVL.

This chain uses TRBV7-7 with TRBJ1-1, with a possible D match to TRBD1 (5 bases). V lost 5 bases, J lost 5 bases, and 12 bases lay in between. Germline values: CDR1 SSHAT, CDR2 FNYEAQ (reference sequence). There are 13 residues in the CDR3. The CDR3: CASSQDTVTEAFF. For the CDR3, the DNA is TGTGCCAGCAGCCAGGACACTGTGACTGAAGCTTTCTTT.

The genes are TRBV19 and TRBJ2-1; possible D gene TRBD1, 7 bases. CDR3 size: 14 residues. The germline gives CDR1 LNHDA, CDR2 SQIVND (reference sequence). Trimming took 6 bases from V and 10 from J, leaving 19 bases between them. CDR3 in DNA: TGTGCCAGTAGGACTAGGCAGGGGGTACTCGAGCAGTTCTTC. Translation gives CASRTRQGVLEQFF.

In its sample, this clone was seen once. The chain recombines TRBV19 with TRBJ2-1; D is ambiguous. CDR1 and CDR2 (germline): LNHDA, SQIVND (reference sequence). V was cut by 3 bases and J by 3 bases, with 3 bases left in between. The CDR3 length is 12 residues. The CDR3: CASSIFYNEQFF. CDR3 DNA sequence: TGTGCCAGTAGTATCTTCTACAATGAGCAGTTCTTC.

The chain is built from TRBV27 and TRBJ2-3, with a possible D match to TRBD2 (7 bases). CDR1 and CDR2 (germline): MNHEY, SMNVEV (reference sequence). Between the trimmed V and J ends, which lost 6 bases and 0 bases, there was a span of 31 bases. The CDR3 runs to 21 residues. CDR3: CASSQRTKGGGFRFSTDTQYF. CDR3 coding DNA: TGTGCCAGCAGCCAAAGGACAAAGGGGGGAGGGTTCAGGTTTAGCACAGATACGCAGTATTTT.

The rearrangement uses TRBV29-1 and TRBJ1-2; 9 positions match TRBD1. The CDR3 length is 14 residues. CDR1 and CDR2 from the germline V gene are SQVTM and ANQGSEA. With 5 bases clipped from V and 7 bases from J, the junction kept 11 bases outside the gene matches. The CDR3 region is CSVTPGQGVGGYTF. CDR3 sequence (DNA): TGCAGCGTTACTCCGGGACAGGGCGTAGGTGGCTACACCTTC. Looking up the rest from reference TRBV29-1 and TRBJ1-2 gives the full variable domain: SAVISQKPSRDICQRGTSLTIQCQVDSQVTMMFWYRQQPGQSLTLIATANQGSEATYESGFVIDKFPISRPNLTFSTLTVSNMSPEDSSIYLCSVTPGQGVGGYTFGSGTRLTVV.

V usage is TRBV7-2 and J usage is TRBJ1-2; possible D gene TRBD1, 5 bases. This CDR3 has 16 residues. Per the germline V gene, CDR1 is SGHTA and CDR2 is FQGNSA. Trimming cost V 1 base and J 0 bases, with 12 bases left between them. CDR3 region: CASSLGQGRTNYGYTF. In DNA form, the CDR3 reads TGTGCCAGCAGCTTAGGTCAGGGCAGAACTAACTATGGCTACACCTTC.

The chain employs TRBV19 and TRBJ2-5; D is ambiguous. Trimming shortened V by 4 bases and J by 4 bases, and 10 bases separated the two germline ends. The germline CDR1 and CDR2 sequences are LNHDA and SQIVND (reference sequence). The CDR3 loop spans 13 amino acids. CDR3: CASSKSGTETQYF. As DNA, the CDR3 is TGTGCCAGTAGTAAATCAGGAACAGAGACCCAGTACTTC.

The genes are TRBV19 and TRBJ1-2, with 7 bases lining up with TRBD1. Trimming at V came to 4 bases and at J to 3 bases, leaving 5 bases not matched to a gene. Per the germline V gene, CDR1 is LNHDA and CDR2 is SQIVND (reference sequence). The CDR3 totals 14 residues. The CDR3 reads CASSTLTGDYGYTF. The CDR3 DNA reads TGTGCCAGTAGTACCTTAACAGGGGACTATGGCTACACCTTC. Variable domain in full (rest from reference TRBV19 and TRBJ1-2): DGGITQSPKYLFRKEGQNVTLSCEQNLNHDAMYWYRQDPGQGLRLIYYSQIVNDFQKGDIAEGYSVSREKKESFPLTVTSAQKNPTAFYLCASSTLTGDYGYTFGSGTRLTVV.

CDR3 sequence reads: CASISGAGQPQHF. DNA of the CDR3: TGTGCCAGCATCTCTGGGGCCGGGCAGCCCCAGCATTTT. The chain carries TRBV28 and TRBJ1-5, with a tentative D call TRBD1 (5 bases). Germline-derived CDR1 and CDR2 are MDHEN and SYDVKM. V was shortened by 7 bases and J by 7 bases, with 14 bases between the two germline ends. CDR3 length equals 13 residues.

The V gene is TRBV28, the J gene TRBJ1-5, with 10 bases aligning to TRBD1. Germline CDR1 and CDR2: MDHEN and SYDVKM. V lost 7 bases and J lost 6; bases outside the gene matches: 15. The CDR3 length is 17 residues. The CDR3 DNA reads TGTGCCAGCACCACTTTAGGGGGACAGGGGCGGATTCAGCCCCAGCATTTT. The encoded protein is CASTTLGGQGRIQPQHF.

The J gene is TRBJ2-2, the V gene TRBV18, with D tentatively TRBD1 (5 bases). CDR3 length: 16 residues. V lost 3 bases and J 0 bases, leaving 11 bases between the germline ends. CDR1 is KGHSH, CDR2 LQKENI, per germline. The CDR3 nucleotides read TGTGCCAGCTCACCTGACAGCCTTCCGAACACCGGGGAGCTGTTTTTT. Translation gives CASSPDSLPNTGELFF.